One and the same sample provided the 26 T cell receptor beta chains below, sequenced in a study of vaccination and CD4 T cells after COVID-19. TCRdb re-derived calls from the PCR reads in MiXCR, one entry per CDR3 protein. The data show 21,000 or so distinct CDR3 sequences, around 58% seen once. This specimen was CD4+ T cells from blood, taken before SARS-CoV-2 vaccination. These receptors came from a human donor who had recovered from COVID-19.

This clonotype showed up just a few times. CDR3 DNA sequence: TGTGCCAGCAGACGGGACTTGAGCTCCTACGAGCAGTACTTC. Protein: CASRRDLSSYEQYF. The rearrangement uses TRBV2 and TRBJ2-7; D may be TRBD2 (6 bases). The CDR3 extends over 14 amino acids. V gave up 6 bases and J gave up 0 bases, with 12 bases separating them. Germline assignment: CDR1 SNHLY and CDR2 FYNNEI.

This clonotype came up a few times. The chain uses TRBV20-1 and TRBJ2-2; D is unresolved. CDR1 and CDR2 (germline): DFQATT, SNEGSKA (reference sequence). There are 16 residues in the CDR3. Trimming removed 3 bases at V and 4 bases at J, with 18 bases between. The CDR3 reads CSASSWTRQSTGELFF. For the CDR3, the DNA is TGCAGTGCTAGTTCTTGGACCCGTCAATCCACCGGGGAGCTGTTTTTT.

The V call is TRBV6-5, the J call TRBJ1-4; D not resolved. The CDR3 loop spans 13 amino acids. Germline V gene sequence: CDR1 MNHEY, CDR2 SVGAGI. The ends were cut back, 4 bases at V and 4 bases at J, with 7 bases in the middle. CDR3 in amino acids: CASSSGGNEKLFF. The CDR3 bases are TGTGCCAGCAGTTCGGGAGGTAATGAAAAACTGTTTTTT.

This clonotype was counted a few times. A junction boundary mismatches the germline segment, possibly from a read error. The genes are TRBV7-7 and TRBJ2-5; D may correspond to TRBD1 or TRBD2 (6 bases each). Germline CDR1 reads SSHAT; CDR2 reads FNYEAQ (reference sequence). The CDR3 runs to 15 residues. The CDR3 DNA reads TGTGCTAGCAGCTTAGTAGGGGGGCTCGACGAGACCCAGTACTTC. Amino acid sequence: CASSLVGGLDETQYF. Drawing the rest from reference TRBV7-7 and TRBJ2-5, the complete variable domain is GAGVSQSPRYKVTKRGQDVTLRCDPISSHATLYWYQQALGQGPEFLTYFNYEAQPDKSGLPSDRFSAERPEGSISTLTIQRTEQRDSAMYRCASSLVGGLDETQYFGPGTRLLVL.

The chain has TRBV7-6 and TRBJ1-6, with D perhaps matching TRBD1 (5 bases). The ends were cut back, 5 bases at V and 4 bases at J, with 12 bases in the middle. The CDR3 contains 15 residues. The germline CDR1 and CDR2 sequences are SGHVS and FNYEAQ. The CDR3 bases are TGTGCCAGCAGCAAAACAGGAACTTATAATTCACCCCTCCACTTT. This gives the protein CASSKTGTYNSPLHF.

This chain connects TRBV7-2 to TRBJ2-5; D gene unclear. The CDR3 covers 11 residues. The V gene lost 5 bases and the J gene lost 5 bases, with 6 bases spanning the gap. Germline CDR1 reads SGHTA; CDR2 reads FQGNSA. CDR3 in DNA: TGTGCCAGCAGCCAATACGAGACCCAGTACTTC. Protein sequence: CASSQYETQYF.

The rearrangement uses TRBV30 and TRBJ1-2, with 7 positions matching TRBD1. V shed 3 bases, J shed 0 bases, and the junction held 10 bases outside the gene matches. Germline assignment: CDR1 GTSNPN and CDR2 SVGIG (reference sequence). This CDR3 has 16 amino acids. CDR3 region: CAWRPGQLLTNYGYTF. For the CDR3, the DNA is TGTGCCTGGAGGCCGGGACAGCTCCTGACTAACTATGGCTACACCTTC.

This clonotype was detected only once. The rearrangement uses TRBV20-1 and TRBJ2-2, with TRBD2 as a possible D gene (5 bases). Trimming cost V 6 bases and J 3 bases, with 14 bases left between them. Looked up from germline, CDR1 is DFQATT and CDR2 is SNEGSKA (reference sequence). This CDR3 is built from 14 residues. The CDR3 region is CSASRLAYTGELFF. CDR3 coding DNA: TGCAGTGCCTCTCGGCTAGCTTACACCGGGGAGCTGTTTTTT.

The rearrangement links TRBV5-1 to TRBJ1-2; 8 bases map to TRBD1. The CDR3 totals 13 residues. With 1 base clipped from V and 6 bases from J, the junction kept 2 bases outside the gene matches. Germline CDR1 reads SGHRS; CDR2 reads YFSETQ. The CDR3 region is CASSLPGGNGYTF. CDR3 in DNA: TGCGCCAGCAGCTTGCCAGGGGGCAATGGCTACACCTTC.

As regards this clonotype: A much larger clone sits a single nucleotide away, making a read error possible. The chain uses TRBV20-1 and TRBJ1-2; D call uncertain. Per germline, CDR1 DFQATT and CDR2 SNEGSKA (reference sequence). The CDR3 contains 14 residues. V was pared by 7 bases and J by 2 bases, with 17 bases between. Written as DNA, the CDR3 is TGCAGTGGGGCATACATGGGTGGAAACTATGGCTACACCTTC. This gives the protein CSGAYMGGNYGYTF.

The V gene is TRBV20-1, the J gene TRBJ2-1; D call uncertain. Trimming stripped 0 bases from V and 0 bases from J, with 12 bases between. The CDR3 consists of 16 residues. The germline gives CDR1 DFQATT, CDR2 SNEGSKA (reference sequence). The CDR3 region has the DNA TGCAGTGCTAGAGATTTAGGAAAAGGCTCCTACAATGAGCAGTTCTTC. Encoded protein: CSARDLGKGSYNEQFF.

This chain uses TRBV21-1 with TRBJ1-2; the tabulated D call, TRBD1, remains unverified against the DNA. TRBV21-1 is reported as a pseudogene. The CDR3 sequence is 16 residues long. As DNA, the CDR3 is TGTGCCAGCAGCAAGACAGGGGGAGAGGCGTGTGTAGGCTACACCTTC. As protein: CASSKTGGEACVGYTF.

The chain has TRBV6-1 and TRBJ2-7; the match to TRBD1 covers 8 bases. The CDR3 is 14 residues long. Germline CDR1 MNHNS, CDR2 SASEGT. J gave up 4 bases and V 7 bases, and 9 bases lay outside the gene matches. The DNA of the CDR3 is TGTGCCAGCATAGTGACAGGGGCTTGGTACGAGCAGTACTTC. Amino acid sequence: CASIVTGAWYEQYF.

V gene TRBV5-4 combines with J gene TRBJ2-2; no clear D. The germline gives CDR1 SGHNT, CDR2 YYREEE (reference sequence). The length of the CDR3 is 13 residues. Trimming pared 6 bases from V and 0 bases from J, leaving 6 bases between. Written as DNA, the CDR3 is TGTGCCAGCATAGAATCGAACACCGGGGAGCTGTTTTTT. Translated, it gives CASIESNTGELFF. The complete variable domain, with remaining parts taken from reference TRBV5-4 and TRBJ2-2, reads ETGVTQSPTHLIKTRGQQVTLRCSSQSGHNTVSWYQQALGQGPQFIFQYYREEENGRGNFPPRFSGLQFPNYSSELNVNALELDDSALYLCASIESNTGELFFGEGSRLTVL.

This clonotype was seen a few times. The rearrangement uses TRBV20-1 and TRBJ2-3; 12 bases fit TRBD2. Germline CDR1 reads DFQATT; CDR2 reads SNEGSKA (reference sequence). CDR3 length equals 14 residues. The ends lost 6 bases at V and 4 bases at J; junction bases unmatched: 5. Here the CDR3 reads CSATTSGSADTQYF. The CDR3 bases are TGCAGTGCAACGACTAGCGGGAGCGCAGATACGCAGTATTTT.

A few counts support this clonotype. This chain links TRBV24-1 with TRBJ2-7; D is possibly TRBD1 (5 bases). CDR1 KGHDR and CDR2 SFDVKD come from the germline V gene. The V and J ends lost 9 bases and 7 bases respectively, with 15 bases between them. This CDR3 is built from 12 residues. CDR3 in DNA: TGTGCCACCCAGACGCAGGGCGGAGAGCAGTACTTC. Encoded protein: CATQTQGGEQYF.

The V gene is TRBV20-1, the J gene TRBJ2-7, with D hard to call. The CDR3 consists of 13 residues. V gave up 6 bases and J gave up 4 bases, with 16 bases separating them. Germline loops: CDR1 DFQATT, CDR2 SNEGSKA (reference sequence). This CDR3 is CSAIHPLGYEQYF. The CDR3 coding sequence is TGCAGTGCCATACACCCTTTGGGATACGAGCAGTACTTC.

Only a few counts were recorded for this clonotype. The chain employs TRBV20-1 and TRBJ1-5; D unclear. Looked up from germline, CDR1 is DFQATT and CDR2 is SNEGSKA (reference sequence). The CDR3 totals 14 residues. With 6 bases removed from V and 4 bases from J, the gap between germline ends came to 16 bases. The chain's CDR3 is CSASRVGTNQPQHF. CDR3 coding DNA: TGCAGTGCCTCCCGAGTCGGAACGAATCAGCCCCAGCATTTT.

Written as DNA, the CDR3 is TGTGCCAGCAGTTACCAGGGAAACTACGAGCAGTACTTC. Translation: CASSYQGNYEQYF. This chain uses TRBV6-5 with TRBJ2-7; D possibly corresponds to TRBD1 (5 bases). The length of the CDR3 is 13 residues. V shed 2 bases and J shed 3 bases, with 8 bases lying between them. The germline CDR1 and CDR2 sequences are MNHEY and SVGAGI.

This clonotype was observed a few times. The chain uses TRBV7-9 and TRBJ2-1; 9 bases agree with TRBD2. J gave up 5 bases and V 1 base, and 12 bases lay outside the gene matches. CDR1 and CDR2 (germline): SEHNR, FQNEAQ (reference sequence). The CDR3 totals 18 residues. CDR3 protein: CASSLGRWLAGHNNEQFF. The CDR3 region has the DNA TGTGCCAGCAGCTTAGGGAGGTGGCTAGCGGGACATAACAATGAGCAGTTCTTC.

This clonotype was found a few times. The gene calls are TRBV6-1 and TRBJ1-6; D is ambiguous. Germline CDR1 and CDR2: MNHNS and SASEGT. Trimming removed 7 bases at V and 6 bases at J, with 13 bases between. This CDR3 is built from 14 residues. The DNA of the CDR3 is TGTGCCAGCACGCGAGGACGGACTAATTCACCCCTCCACTTT. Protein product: CASTRGRTNSPLHF.

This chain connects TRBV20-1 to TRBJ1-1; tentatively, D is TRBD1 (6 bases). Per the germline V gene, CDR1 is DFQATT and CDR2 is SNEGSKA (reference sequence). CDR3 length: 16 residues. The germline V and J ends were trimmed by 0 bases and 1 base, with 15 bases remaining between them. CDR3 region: CSAREPSLTGNTEAFF. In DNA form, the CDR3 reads TGCAGTGCTAGAGAACCCTCCTTGACAGGGAACACTGAAGCTTTCTTT.

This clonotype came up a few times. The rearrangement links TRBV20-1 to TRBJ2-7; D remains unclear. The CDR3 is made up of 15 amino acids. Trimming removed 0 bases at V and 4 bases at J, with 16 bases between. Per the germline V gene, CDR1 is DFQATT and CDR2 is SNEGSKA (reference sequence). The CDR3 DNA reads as TGCAGTGCTAGAGATAACGCGAGGACCACGTACGAGCAGTACTTC. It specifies CSARDNARTTYEQYF.

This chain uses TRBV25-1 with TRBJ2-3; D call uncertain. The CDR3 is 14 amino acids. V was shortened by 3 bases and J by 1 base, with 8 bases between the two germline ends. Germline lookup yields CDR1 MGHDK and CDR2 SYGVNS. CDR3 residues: CASSDDAGTDTQYF. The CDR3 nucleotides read TGTGCCAGCAGTGACGACGCGGGCACAGATACGCAGTATTTT.

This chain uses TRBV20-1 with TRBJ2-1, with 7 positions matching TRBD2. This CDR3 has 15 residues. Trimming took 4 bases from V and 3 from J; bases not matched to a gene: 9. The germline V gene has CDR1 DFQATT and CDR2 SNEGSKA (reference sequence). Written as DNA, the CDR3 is TGCAGTGCTACAGAAAGCGGGAACGTCTACAATGAGCAGTTCTTC. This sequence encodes CSATESGNVYNEQFF.

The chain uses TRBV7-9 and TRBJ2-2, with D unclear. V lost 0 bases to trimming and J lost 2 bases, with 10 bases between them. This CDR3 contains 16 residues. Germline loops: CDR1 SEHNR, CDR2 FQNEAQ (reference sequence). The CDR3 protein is CASSLALSSNTGELFF. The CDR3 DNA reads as TGTGCCAGCAGCTTAGCGCTATCCAGTAACACCGGGGAGCTGTTTTTT.